The entry that follows covers one TCR beta chain sequence. In the authors' methods: Scientists estimated how many nucleated cells there were by amplifying reference gene primers. The data were produced by immunoSEQ multiplex PCR, yet TCRdb's version contains in-frame clones alone and is incomplete. V, J and clone size are those of that table, while D and trimming were read from the DNA. The sample records 30,000 or so clones, roughly 78% being singletons. The data were taken from a study of blood T cell repertoires in COVID-19. Study as a whole: Acute-phase and convalescent COVID-19 samples originated in the United States, Italy and Spain. From T cells, B-cell-depleted T cells, or PBMCs came the material, which was cDNA or gDNA.

This CDR3 has 15 residues. With 2 bases removed from V and 3 bases from J, the gap between germline ends came to 15 bases. The germline gives CDR1 SGDLS, CDR2 YYNGEE. The chain joins TRBV9 to TRBJ2-7; D is unresolved. Sequenced material: peripheral blood. The sequence came from a man at least 80 years old with active or convalescent COVID-19. The DNA of the CDR3 is TGTGCCAGCAGCGTCTACTCTAATCCGGGCTACGAGCAGTACTTC. Its translation is CASSVYSNPGYEQYF.